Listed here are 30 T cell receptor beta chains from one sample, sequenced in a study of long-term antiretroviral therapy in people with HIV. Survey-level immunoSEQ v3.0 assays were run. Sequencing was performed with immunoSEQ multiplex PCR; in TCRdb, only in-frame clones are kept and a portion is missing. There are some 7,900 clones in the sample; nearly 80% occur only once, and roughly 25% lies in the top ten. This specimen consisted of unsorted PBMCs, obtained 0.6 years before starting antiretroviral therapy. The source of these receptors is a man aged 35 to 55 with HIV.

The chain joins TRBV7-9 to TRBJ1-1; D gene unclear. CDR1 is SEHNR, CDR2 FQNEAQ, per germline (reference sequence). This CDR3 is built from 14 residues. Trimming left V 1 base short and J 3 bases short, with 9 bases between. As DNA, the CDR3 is TGTGCCAGCAGCTTAGTAAATGGGGACACTGAAGCTTTCTTT. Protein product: CASSLVNGDTEAFF.

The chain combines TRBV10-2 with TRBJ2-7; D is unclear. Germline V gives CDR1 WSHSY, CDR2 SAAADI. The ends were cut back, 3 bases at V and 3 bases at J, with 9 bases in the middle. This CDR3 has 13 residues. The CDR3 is CASSETYDYEQYF. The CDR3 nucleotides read TGCGCCAGCAGTGAAACGTACGACTACGAGCAGTACTTC.

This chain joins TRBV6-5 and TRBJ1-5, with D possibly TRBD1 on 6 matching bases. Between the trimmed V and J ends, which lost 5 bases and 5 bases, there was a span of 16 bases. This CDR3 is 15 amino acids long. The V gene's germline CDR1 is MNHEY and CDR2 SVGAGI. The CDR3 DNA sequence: TGTGCCAGCAGTCGCGGGACCTCAGGGGATCAGCCCCAGCATTTT. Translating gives CASSRGTSGDQPQHF.

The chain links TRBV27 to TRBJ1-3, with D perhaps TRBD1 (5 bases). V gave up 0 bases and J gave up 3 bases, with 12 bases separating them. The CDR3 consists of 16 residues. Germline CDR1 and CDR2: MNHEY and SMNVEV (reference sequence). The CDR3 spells CASSLSFGTLGNTIYF. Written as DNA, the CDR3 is TGTGCCAGCAGTTTATCCTTCGGGACCCTTGGAAACACCATATATTTT.

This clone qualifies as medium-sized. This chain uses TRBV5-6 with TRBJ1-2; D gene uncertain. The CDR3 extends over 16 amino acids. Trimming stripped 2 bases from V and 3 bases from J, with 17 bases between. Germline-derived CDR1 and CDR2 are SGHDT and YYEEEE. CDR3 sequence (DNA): TGTGCCAGCAGCTTTTGGCCCCCCGACTATGACTATGGCTACACCTTC. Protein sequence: CASSFWPPDYDYGYTF.

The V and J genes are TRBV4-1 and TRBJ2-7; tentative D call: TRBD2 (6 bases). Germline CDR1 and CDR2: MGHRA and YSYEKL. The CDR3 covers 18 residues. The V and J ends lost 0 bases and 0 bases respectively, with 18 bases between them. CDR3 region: CASSQDPPIGGLSYEQYF. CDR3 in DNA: TGCGCCAGCAGCCAAGATCCCCCAATTGGGGGACTCTCCTACGAGCAGTACTTC.

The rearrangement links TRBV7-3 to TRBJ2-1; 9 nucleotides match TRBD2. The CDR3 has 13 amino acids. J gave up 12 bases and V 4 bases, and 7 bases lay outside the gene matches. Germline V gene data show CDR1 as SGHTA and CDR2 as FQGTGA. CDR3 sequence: CASSSYQTSGQFF. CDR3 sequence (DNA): TGTGCCAGCAGCTCCTACCAGACTAGCGGGCAGTTCTTC.

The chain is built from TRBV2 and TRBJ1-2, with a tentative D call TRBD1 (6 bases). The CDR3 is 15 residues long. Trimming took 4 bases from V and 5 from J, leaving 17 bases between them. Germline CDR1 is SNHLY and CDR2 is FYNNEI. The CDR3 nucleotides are TGTGCCAGCAGTGGACGGCAGGGGATTTGGTATGGCTACACCTTC. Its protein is CASSGRQGIWYGYTF. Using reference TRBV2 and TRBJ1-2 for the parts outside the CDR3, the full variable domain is EPEVTQTPSHQVTQMGQEVILRCVPISNHLYFYWYRQILGQKVEFLVSFYNNEISEKSEIFDDQFSVERPDGSNFTLKIRSTKLEDSAMYFCASSGRQGIWYGYTFGSGTRLTVV.

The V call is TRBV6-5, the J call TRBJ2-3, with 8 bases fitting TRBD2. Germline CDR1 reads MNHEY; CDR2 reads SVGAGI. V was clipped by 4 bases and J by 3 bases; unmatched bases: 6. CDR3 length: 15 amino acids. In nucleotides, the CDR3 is TGTGCCAGCAGTTCGTTCGGGGGGGGGACAGATACGCAGTATTTT. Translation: CASSSFGGGTDTQYF.

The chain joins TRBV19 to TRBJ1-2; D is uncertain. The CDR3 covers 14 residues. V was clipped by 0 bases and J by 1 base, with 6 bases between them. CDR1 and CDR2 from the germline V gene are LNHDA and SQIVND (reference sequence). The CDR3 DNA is TGTGCCAGTAGTATAGAAGGGCTTAACTATGGCTACACCTTC. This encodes CASSIEGLNYGYTF.

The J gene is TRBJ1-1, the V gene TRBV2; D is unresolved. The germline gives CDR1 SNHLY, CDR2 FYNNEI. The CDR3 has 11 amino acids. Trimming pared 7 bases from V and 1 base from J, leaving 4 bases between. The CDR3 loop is CASKRNTEAFF. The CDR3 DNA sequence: TGTGCCAGCAAGCGGAACACTGAAGCTTTCTTT.

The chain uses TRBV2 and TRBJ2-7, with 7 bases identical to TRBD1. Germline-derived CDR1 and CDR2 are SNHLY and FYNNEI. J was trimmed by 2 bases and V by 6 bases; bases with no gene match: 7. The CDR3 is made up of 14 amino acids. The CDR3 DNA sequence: TGTGCCAGCAGGGTAGGGGGACAGCCCTACGAGCAGTACTTC. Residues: CASRVGGQPYEQYF.

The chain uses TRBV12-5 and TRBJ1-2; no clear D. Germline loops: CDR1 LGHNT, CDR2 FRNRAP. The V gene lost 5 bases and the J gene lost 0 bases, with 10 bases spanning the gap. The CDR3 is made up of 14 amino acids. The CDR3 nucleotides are TGTGCTAGTGGTCCTCCGAGTTCTAACTATGGCTACACCTTC. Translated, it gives CASGPPSSNYGYTF.

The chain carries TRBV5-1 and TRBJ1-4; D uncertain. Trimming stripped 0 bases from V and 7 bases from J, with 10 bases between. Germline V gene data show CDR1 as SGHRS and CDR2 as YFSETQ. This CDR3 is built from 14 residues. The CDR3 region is CASSLDLVGEKLFF. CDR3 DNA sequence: TGCGCCAGCAGCTTGGATTTGGTAGGTGAAAAACTGTTTTTT.

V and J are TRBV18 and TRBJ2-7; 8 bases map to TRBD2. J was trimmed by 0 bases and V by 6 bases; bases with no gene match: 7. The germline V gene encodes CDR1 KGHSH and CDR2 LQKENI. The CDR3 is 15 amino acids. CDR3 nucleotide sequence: TGTGCCAGCTCGTCTACTAGCGGAAGCTCCTACGAGCAGTACTTC. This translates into CASSSTSGSSYEQYF.

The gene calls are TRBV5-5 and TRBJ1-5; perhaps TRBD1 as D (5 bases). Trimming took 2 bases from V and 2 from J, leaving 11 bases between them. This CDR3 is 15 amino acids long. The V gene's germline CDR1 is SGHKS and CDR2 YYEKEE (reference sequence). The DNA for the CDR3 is TGTGCCAGCAGCTTCCTCGGGGCAGGCAATCAGCCCCAGCATTTT. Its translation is CASSFLGAGNQPQHF.

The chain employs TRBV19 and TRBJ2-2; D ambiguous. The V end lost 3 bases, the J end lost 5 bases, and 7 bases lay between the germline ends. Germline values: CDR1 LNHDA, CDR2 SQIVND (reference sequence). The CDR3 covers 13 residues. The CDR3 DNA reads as TGTGCCAGTAGTATTAAGGGAACCGGGGAGCTGTTTTTT. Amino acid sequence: CASSIKGTGELFF.

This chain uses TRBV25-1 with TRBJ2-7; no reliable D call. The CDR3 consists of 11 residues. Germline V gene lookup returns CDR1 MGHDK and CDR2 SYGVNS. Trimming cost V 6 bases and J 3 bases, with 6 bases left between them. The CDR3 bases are TGTGCCAGCAGCGACGGCTACGAGCAGTACTTC. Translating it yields CASSDGYEQYF.

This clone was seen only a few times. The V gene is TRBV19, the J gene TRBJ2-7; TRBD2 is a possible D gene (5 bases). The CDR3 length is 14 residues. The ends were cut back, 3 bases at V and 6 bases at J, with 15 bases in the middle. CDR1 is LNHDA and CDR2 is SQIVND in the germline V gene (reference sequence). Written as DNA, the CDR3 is TGTGCCAGTAGTATCCAAGCGGCGTTGGGCGAGCAGTACTTC. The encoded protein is CASSIQAALGEQYF.

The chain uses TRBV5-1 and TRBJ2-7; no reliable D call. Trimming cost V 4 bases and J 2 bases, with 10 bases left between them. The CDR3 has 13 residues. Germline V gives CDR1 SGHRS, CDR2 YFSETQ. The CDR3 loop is CASSGREPYEQYF. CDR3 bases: TGCGCCAGCAGCGGCCGAGAACCCTACGAGCAGTACTTC.

The CDR3 region has the DNA TGTGCCAGCAGCCCCTCCCTTGGGGGCACTAATGAAAAACTGTTTTTT. This translates into CASSPSLGGTNEKLFF. The chain links TRBV2 to TRBJ1-4, with D possibly being TRBD1 (6 bases). Trimming pared 6 bases from V and 2 bases from J, leaving 16 bases between. In germline, CDR1 is SNHLY, CDR2 FYNNEI. The CDR3 loop spans 16 amino acids.

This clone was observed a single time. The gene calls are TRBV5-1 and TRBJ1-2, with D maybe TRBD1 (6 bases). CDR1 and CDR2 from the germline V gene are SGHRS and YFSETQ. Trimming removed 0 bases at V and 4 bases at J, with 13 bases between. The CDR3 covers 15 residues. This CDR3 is CASSLGQGQFYGYTF. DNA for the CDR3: TGCGCCAGCAGCTTGGGGCAGGGACAATTCTATGGCTACACCTTC. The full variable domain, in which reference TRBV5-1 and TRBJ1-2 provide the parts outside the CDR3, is KAGVTQTPRYLIKTRGQQVTLSCSPISGHRSVSWYQQTPGQGLQFLFEYFSETQRNKGNFPGRFSGRQFSNSRSEMNVSTLELGDSALYLCASSLGQGQFYGYTFGSGTRLTVV.

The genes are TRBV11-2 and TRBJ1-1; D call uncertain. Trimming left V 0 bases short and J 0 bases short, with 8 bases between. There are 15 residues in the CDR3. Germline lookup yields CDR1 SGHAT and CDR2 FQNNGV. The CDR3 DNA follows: TGTGCCAGCAGCTTAGAGCCGGGAATGAACACTGAAGCTTTCTTT. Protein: CASSLEPGMNTEAFF.

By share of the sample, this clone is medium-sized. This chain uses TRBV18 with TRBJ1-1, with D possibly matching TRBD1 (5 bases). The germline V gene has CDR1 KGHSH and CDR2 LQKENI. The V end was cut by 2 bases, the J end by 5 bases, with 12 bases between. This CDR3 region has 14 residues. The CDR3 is CASSPGQGATEAFF. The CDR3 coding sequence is TGTGCCAGCTCACCAGGGCAGGGCGCGACTGAAGCTTTCTTT.

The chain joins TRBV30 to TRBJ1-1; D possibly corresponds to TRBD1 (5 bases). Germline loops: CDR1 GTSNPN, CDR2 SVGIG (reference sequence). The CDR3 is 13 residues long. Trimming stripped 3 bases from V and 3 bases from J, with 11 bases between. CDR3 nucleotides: TGTGCCTGGAGCCCGGGAGGGGACACTGAAGCTTTCTTT. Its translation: CAWSPGGDTEAFF.

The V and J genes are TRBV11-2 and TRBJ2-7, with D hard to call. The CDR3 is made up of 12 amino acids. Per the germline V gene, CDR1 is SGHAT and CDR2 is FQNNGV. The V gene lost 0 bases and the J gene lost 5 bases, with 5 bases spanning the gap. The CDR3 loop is CASSLEGNEQYF. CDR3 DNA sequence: TGTGCCAGCAGCTTAGAAGGGAACGAGCAGTACTTC. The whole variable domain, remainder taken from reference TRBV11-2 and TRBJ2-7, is EAGVAQSPRYKIIEKRQSVAFWCNPISGHATLYWYQQILGQGPKLLIQFQNNGVVDDSQLPKDRFSAERLKGVDSTLKIQPAKLEDSAVYLCASSLEGNEQYFGPGTRLTVT.

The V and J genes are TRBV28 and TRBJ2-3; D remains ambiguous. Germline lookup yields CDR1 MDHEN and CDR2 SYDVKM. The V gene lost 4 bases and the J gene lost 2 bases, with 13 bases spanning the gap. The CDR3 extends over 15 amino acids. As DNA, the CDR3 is TGTGCCAGCAGTTCCTTCGGTCTCGTCACAGATACGCAGTATTTT. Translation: CASSSFGLVTDTQYF.

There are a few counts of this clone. As DNA, the CDR3 is TGTGCCTGGAGGACAGGGTCGAACACTGAAGCTTTCTTT. This gives the protein CAWRTGSNTEAFF. V and J are TRBV30 and TRBJ1-1; 7 bases align to TRBD1. The CDR3 covers 13 residues. V dropped 3 bases and J dropped 1; count of bases not matched to a gene: 2. Germline V gives CDR1 GTSNPN, CDR2 SVGIG (reference sequence).

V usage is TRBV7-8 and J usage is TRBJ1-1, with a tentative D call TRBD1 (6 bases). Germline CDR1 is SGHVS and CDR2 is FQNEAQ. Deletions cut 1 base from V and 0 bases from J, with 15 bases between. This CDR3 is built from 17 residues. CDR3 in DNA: TGTGCCAGCAGCTTAGTCTTGGGGGCTAACATGAACACTGAAGCTTTCTTT. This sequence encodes CASSLVLGANMNTEAFF.

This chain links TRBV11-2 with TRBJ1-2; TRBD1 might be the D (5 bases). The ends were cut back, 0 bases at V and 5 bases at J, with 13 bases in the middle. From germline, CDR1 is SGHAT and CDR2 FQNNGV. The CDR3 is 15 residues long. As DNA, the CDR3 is TGTGCCAGCAGCTTAGAATGGGGCGCTAGGTATGGCTACACCTTC. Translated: CASSLEWGARYGYTF.